These 19 T cell receptor beta chains originate from one sample sequenced in a study of T cells in women clearing cervical HPV infection. Repertoires were generated with immunoSEQ multiplex PCR, while TCRdb's copy carries only in-frame clones and drops some. The sample features approximately 13,000 clones, with under 9% in its top ten. Sample: blood buffy coat. These receptors originate from a woman between 18 and 70 years old with a cervical HPV16 infection that either progressed to CIN3+ or cleared (not recorded which).

A word on this clone: The read comes to an end 3 residues before the CDR3 does, leaving the germline J gene to fill in the end. The V gene is TRBV18, the J gene TRBJ2-7; TRBD1 might be the D (6 bases). V lost 6 bases to trimming and J lost 5 bases, with 20 bases between them. Germline values: CDR1 KGHSH, CDR2 LQKENI. This CDR3 region has 15 residues. CDR3 amino acids: CASSPSTGPEDEQYF. The DNA read from the CDR3 is TGTGCCAGCTCGCCTTCTACAGGGCCCGAGGACGAG.

A remark on this clone: The CDR3 extends 3 residues past the end of the read, so its final part is completed from the germline J gene. The chain combines TRBV6-1 with TRBJ1-1; 8 positions agree with TRBD1. The germline V gene has CDR1 MNHNS and CDR2 SASEGT. Losses at the gene ends were 1 base for V and 1 base for J; bases not matched to a gene: 2. There are 15 residues in the CDR3. Incomplete CDR3 DNA: TGTGCCAGCAGTGAAGGGACAGGGTGGAACACTGAA. Its protein is CASSEGTGWNTE. The entire CDR3 sequence reads CASSEGTGWNTEAFF.

For this clone: The read ends 3 residues before the CDR3 terminus; that terminus is restored from the germline J gene. The chain recombines TRBV7-3 with TRBJ2-3; possibly TRBD1 for D (6 bases). V lost 4 bases, J lost 0 bases, and 11 bases lay in between. CDR1 and CDR2 from the germline V gene are SGHTA and FQGTGA. The CDR3 contains 15 residues. CDR3: CASSWTVSSTDTQYF. CDR3 bases read: TGTGCCAGCAGCTGGACAGTTAGTAGCACAGATACG.

Remarks on this clone: The read terminates 3 residues ahead of where the CDR3 ends, so the germline J gene completes it. This chain uses TRBV7-8 with TRBJ2-7, with 7 bases identical to TRBD1. Germline-derived CDR1 and CDR2 are SGHVS and FQNEAQ. CDR3 length: 18 amino acids. V gave up 0 bases and J gave up 4 bases; unmatched junction bases: 15. CDR3: CASSLAGVFRGLAYEQYF. The sequenced part of the CDR3 DNA is TGTGCCAGCAGCTTAGCGGGCGTTTTTAGGGGGCTGGCGTACGAG.

The CDR3 loop reads CASSQVNSPLHF. Partial CDR3 DNA: TGCGCCAGCAGCCAAGTAAATTCACCC. The chain has TRBV4-1 and TRBJ1-6; no clear D gene. The CDR3 end lies 3 residues beyond the end of the read and is filled in from the germline J gene. The germline CDR1 and CDR2 sequences are MGHRA and YSYEKL. This CDR3 contains 12 residues. Trimming stripped 1 base from V and 7 bases from J, with 2 bases between.

Notes on this clone: From the germline J gene comes the end of the CDR3, since the read stops 3 residues before it. The J gene is TRBJ2-7, the V gene TRBV20-1, with TRBD2 matching over 7 bases. This CDR3 spans 16 amino acids. Germline CDR1 and CDR2: DFQATT and SNEGSKA (reference sequence). V lost 6 bases, J lost 6 bases, and 20 bases stayed unmatched. CDR3 bases read: TGCAGTGCCACTTTAATCGGTAGTGGCGGGAGATCCGAG. Translated, it gives CSATLIGSGGRSE. The whole CDR3 protein reads CSATLIGSGGRSEQYF.

Worth noting for this clone: Sequencing ends 3 residues short of the CDR3 end; the germline J gene provides the rest. J is TRBJ1-2 and V is TRBV9; 8 positions agree with TRBD1. The CDR3 has 14 amino acids. After removal of 4 bases from V and 7 bases from J, the junction contained 9 bases not matched to a gene. From germline, CDR1 is SGDLS and CDR2 YYNGEE. The sequenced CDR3 bases are TGTGCCAGCAGCTCCTCCGGGACAGGTACTGGC. Protein sequence: CASSSSGTGTG. The full CDR3 sequence reads CASSSSGTGTGYTF.

As for this clone: From the germline J gene comes the end of the CDR3, since the read stops 3 residues before it. The chain combines TRBV18 with TRBJ2-1; D not resolved. The V end was cut by 3 bases, the J end by 0 bases, with 15 bases between. This CDR3 is built from 17 residues. Per germline, CDR1 KGHSH and CDR2 LQKENI. The CDR3 bases that were read are TGTGCCAGCTCACCGTTGGAGCGATTGAGCTCCTACAATGAG. The encoded protein is CASSPLERLSSYNE. The whole CDR3 region reads CASSPLERLSSYNEQFF.

For this clone: The sequenced fragment ends 3 residues before the CDR3 boundary, so the rest is inferred from the germline J gene. V and J are TRBV7-6 and TRBJ2-5; 7 bases line up with TRBD1. Germline V gives CDR1 SGHVS, CDR2 FNYEAQ. CDR3 size: 14 residues. J gave up 5 bases and V 5 bases, and 8 bases lay outside the gene matches. CDR3 sequence: CASSRRQGLETQYF. Incomplete CDR3 DNA: TGTGCCAGCAGCCGGCGACAGGGATTGGAGACC.

About this clone itself: Read sequence stops 3 residues before the CDR3 end, and the germline J gene provides the missing end. J is TRBJ1-1 and V is TRBV19, with D possibly TRBD1 on 6 matching bases. The CDR3 is 15 residues long. Deletions cut 5 bases from V and 3 bases from J, with 16 bases between. Looked up from germline, CDR1 is LNHDA and CDR2 is SQIVND (reference sequence). The CDR3 region is CASSLRQALHTEAFF. The sequenced part of the CDR3 DNA is TGTGCCAGTAGTCTGAGACAGGCCCTTCACACTGAA.

With regard to this clone: The CDR3 goes on 3 residues after the read ends, and that part is filled in from the germline J gene. This chain joins TRBV18 and TRBJ1-3; D unresolved. V lost 0 bases to trimming and J lost 4 bases, with 4 bases between them. The CDR3 is 13 residues long. Germline V gives CDR1 KGHSH, CDR2 LQKENI. The part of the CDR3 DNA that was read is TGTGCCAGCTCACCACCTTCGGGAAACACC. It codes for CASSPPSGNT. The complete CDR3 reads CASSPPSGNTIYF.

As for this clone: The read ends 3 residues shy of where the CDR3 ends; the end is completed using the germline J gene. This chain links TRBV7-2 with TRBJ2-7; perhaps TRBD1 as D (6 bases). The CDR3 consists of 14 residues. V lost 1 base and J 0 bases, leaving 7 bases between the germline ends. CDR1 is SGHTA and CDR2 is FQGNSA in the germline V gene. The CDR3 DNA, read in part, is TGTGCCAGCAGCTTAGACAGGGTCTCCTACGAG. Its protein is CASSLDRVSYE. The complete CDR3 sequence is CASSLDRVSYEQYF.

On this clone: The sequence runs out 3 residues before the end of the CDR3; the remainder is reconstructed from the germline J gene. The gene calls are TRBV19 and TRBJ2-1, with 10 bases lining up with TRBD1. CDR1 is LNHDA and CDR2 is SQIVND in the germline V gene (reference sequence). The CDR3 length is 15 residues. Losses at the gene ends were 5 bases for V and 9 bases for J; bases not matched to a gene: 10. The CDR3 bases that were read are TGTGCCAGTAGTCACCTGACAGGGGGCGTTGGTGAG. It translates to CASSHLTGGVGE. The CDR3, in full, reads CASSHLTGGVGEQFF.

This CDR3 reads CASSLYSGDEKLFF. The covered CDR3 bases are TGTGCCAGCAGCTTGTATTCGGGGGATGAAAAA. The chain joins TRBV7-9 to TRBJ1-4, with a possible D match to TRBD1 (5 bases). The CDR3 goes on 3 residues after the read ends, and that part is filled in from the germline J gene. The V end lost 3 bases, the J end lost 6 bases, and 11 bases lay between the germline ends. Germline V gene sequence: CDR1 SEHNR, CDR2 FQNEAQ (reference sequence). The CDR3 is 14 residues long. Drawing the rest from reference TRBV7-9 and TRBJ1-4, the complete variable domain is DTGVSQNPRHKITKRGQNVTFRCDPISEHNRLYWYRQTLGQGPEFLTYFQNEAQLEKSRLLSDRFSAERPKGSFSTLEIQRTEQGDSAMYLCASSLYSGDEKLFFGSGTQLSVL.

In regard to this clone: The read terminates 3 residues before the CDR3 end, so the remaining end is supplied by the germline J gene. The chain couples TRBV19 to TRBJ2-3; tentatively, D is TRBD1 (6 bases). Germline lookup yields CDR1 LNHDA and CDR2 SQIVND (reference sequence). The CDR3 is 17 amino acids. The CDR3 bases that were read are TGTGCCAGTAGTATGGGGGACAACAGCTTACCTAATCAGCCG. Its protein product is CASSMGDNSLPNQP. The complete CDR3 reads CASSMGDNSLPNQPQYF.

In the case of this clone: The read finishes 3 residues shy of the CDR3 end, and the germline J gene is used to complete it. The V gene is TRBV2, the J gene TRBJ2-7; 11 bases are shared with TRBD2. The CDR3 is made up of 17 amino acids. J was trimmed by 6 bases and V by 7 bases; bases with no gene match: 17. CDR1 and CDR2 (germline): SNHLY, FYNNEI. The CDR3 sequence: CASKARVASSGRSEQYF. Incomplete CDR3 DNA: TGTGCCAGCAAGGCCCGGGTTGCCTCTAGCGGGAGGTCCGAG.

In the case of this clone: The CDR3 end is not reached by the read, which stops 3 residues before it; the germline J gene fills it in. The J gene is TRBJ2-7, the V gene TRBV7-2; maybe TRBD1 (6 bases). The V gene lost 5 bases and the J gene lost 2 bases, with 13 bases spanning the gap. Germline V gene lookup returns CDR1 SGHTA and CDR2 FQGNSA. The CDR3 is 14 residues long. The CDR3 sequence is CASSQTRDTYEQYF. The CDR3 DNA, read in part, is TGTGCCAGCAGCCAAACCCGGGACACCTACGAG.

This clone registers medium-sized by frequency. The read is 3 residues too short to cover the CDR3 end, so that end is filled in from the germline J gene. This chain joins TRBV2 and TRBJ2-3; possibly TRBD2 for D (6 bases). The germline gives CDR1 SNHLY, CDR2 FYNNEI. V lost 4 bases and J 3 bases, leaving 14 bases between the germline ends. The CDR3 consists of 15 residues. The covered CDR3 bases are TGTGCCAGCAGTGTCGTCCGGGACTCGACAGATACG. Translated: CASSVVRDSTDT. The CDR3 in its entirety is CASSVVRDSTDTQYF.

In terms of frequency, this clone is medium-sized (0.01 to 0.1%). CDR3 sequence reads: CASSHLAGELAKNIQYF. The sequenced CDR3 bases are TGCGCCAGCAGTCATCTAGCGGGGGAACTAGCCAAAAACATT. The V and J genes are TRBV23-1 and TRBJ2-4, with TRBD2 matching over 10 bases. The read is 3 residues too short to cover the CDR3 end, so that end is filled in from the germline J gene. TRBV23-1 is marked as an open reading frame, function uncertain. V was pared by 3 bases and J by 0 bases, with 5 bases of the junction left unmatched. This CDR3 has 17 residues.